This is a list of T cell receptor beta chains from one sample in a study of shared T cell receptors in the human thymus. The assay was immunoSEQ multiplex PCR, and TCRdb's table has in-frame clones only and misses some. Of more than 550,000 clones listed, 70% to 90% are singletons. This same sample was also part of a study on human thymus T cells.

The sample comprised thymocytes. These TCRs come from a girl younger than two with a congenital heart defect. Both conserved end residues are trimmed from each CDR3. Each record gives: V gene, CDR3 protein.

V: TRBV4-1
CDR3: ASSQGLNAGSVGGYGYT

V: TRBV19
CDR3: ASSALRQGDTEAF

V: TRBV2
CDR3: ASSEGNSGLDAPRDRNTEAF

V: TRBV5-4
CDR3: ASSLERLGPF

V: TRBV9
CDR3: ASSVDLQVQETQY

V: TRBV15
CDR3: ATSREQGGYGYT

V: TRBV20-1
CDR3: SASPGGGYT

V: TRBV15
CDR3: ATRGVGLDRPYRNSPLH

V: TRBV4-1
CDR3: ASSHTWSPYGYT

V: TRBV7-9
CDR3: ATAGQGINSPLH

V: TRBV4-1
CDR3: ASSQEEKADTQY

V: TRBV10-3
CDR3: AISEGARLGNTIY

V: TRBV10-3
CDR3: AISIALAAYNEQF

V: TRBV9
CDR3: ASSLRGSSGGQETQY